This passage covers 27 T cell receptor beta chains from one sample sequenced in a study of early T cells in non-severe SARS-CoV-2 infection. Each CDR3 protein gets one entry after TCRdb re-called the 5' RACE reads with MiXCR. The sample carries roughly 60,000 distinct CDR3 sequences, approximately 11% recorded once. Sequences were derived from whole blood, sampled at baseline. These receptor sequences come from an adult who was a healthcare worker with PCR-confirmed SARS-CoV-2 infection or an uninfected control (not recorded which).

This clonotype occurred a few times. This CDR3 is CASSESALDKNIQYF. CDR3 coding DNA: TGCGCCAGCAGTGAGTCTGCCCTGGACAAAAACATTCAGTACTTC. The chain combines TRBV10-2 with TRBJ2-4; D is unclear. CDR1 and CDR2 (germline): WSHSY, SAAADI. Deletions cut 0 bases from V and 3 bases from J, with 9 bases between. The CDR3 extends over 15 amino acids.

This clonotype was counted a few times. The chain employs TRBV6-2 or TRBV6-3 and TRBJ1-4, with D possibly matching TRBD1 (5 bases). This CDR3 is 16 amino acids long. Trimming shortened V by 2 bases and J by 1 base, and 11 bases separated the two germline ends. The germline V gene has CDR1 MNHEY and CDR2 SVGEGT. CDR3: CASSYDETETNEKLFF. DNA of the CDR3: TGTGCCAGCAGTTACGACGAGACAGAAACTAATGAAAAACTGTTTTTT.

This clonotype was detected a few times. The chain carries TRBV5-4 and TRBJ2-1; unclear D gene. The CDR3 is 14 residues long. The germline V and J ends were trimmed by 0 bases and 3 bases, with 7 bases remaining between them. CDR1 and CDR2 (germline): SGHNT, YYREEE (reference sequence). The CDR3 is CASSLGQVYNEQFF. The DNA of the CDR3 is TGTGCCAGCAGCTTGGGGCAGGTCTACAATGAGCAGTTCTTC.

This clonotype was detected ten times or more. This chain links TRBV5-6 with TRBJ2-5; D is uncertain. This CDR3 region has 13 residues. CDR1 and CDR2 from the germline V gene are SGHDT and YYEEEE. Trimming shortened V by 1 base and J by 5 bases, and 9 bases separated the two germline ends. CDR3 loop: CASSLISRETQYF. CDR3 coding DNA: TGTGCCAGCAGCTTGATATCGCGGGAGACCCAGTACTTC.

The gene calls are TRBV6-5 and TRBJ1-1; TRBD1 is a possible D gene (5 bases). Germline assignment: CDR1 MNHEY and CDR2 SVGAGI. Between the trimmed V and J ends, which lost 5 bases and 10 bases, there was a span of 14 bases. This CDR3 has 12 residues. The CDR3 DNA is TGTGCCAGCAGTCCCAACCGGGGCGGAGCTTTCTTT. Its translation: CASSPNRGGAFF.

In regard to this clonotype: A much larger clone lies a single base off, so this may be a read error. CDR3 amino acids: CASTSEPNEQFF. DNA for the CDR3: TGTGCCAGCACCTCCGAACCCAATGAGCAGTTCTTC. The chain has TRBV11-2 and TRBJ2-1; D not resolved. There are 12 residues in the CDR3. Looked up from germline, CDR1 is SGHAT and CDR2 is FQNNGV. V lost 7 bases, J lost 6 bases, and 10 bases lay in between.

The V gene is TRBV11-2, the J gene TRBJ2-5; 7 bases match TRBD2. Germline V gives CDR1 SGHAT, CDR2 FQNNGV. The V and J ends lost 3 bases and 5 bases, in that order; junction bases with no gene match: 12. The CDR3 consists of 16 residues. The CDR3 DNA reads TGTGCCAGCAGCTTTTACCGGGACTACGGGTTTGAGACCCAGTACTTC. Amino acids: CASSFYRDYGFETQYF.

In its sample, this clonotype was seen a few times. The chain joins TRBV12-3 or TRBV12-4 to TRBJ2-7; D unresolved. The CDR3 has 12 residues. V lost 4 bases and J lost 2, with 6 bases in between. CDR3 sequence (DNA): TGTGCCAGCAGTTACGGACCCTACGAGCAGTACTTC. Residues: CASSYGPYEQYF.

In this sample, this clonotype turned up a few times. The chain employs TRBV4-3 and TRBJ2-3; TRBD1 might be the D (5 bases). CDR1 and CDR2 (germline): LGHNA, YSLEER. Trimming left V 0 bases short and J 0 bases short, with 10 bases between. This CDR3 is built from 16 residues. The CDR3 loop reads CASSQDQGGSTDTQYF. CDR3 nucleotides: TGCGCCAGCAGCCAAGATCAGGGCGGCAGCACAGATACGCAGTATTTT.

The genes are TRBV4-2 and TRBJ2-1; 7 bases line up with TRBD2. Trimming cost V 2 bases and J 6 bases; bases outside gene matches: 7. CDR1 and CDR2 (germline): LGHNA, YNFKEQ. The CDR3 runs 15 residues. In nucleotides, the CDR3 is TGTGCCAGCAGCCAACCGATGACTAGCCCCAATGAGCAGTTCTTC. Its translation is CASSQPMTSPNEQFF.

This clonotype was seen only a few times. The chain has TRBV18 and TRBJ1-6; no definite D call. CDR1 and CDR2 (germline): KGHSH, LQKENI. V lost 8 bases and J lost 9, with 17 bases in between. CDR3 length: 14 residues. DNA for the CDR3: TGTGCCAGCCTACCCGAGGACGGGCTTTCACCCCTCCACTTT. Amino acids: CASLPEDGLSPLHF.

As for this clonotype: A much larger clone differs from this one at a single base, so this may be a read error. The rearrangement links TRBV7-9 to TRBJ1-2; the D gene is possibly TRBD1 (5 bases). Germline V CDR1 and CDR2: SEHNR, FQNEAQ (reference sequence). The CDR3 consists of 18 residues. CDR3 nucleotides: TGTGCCAGCAGCTCCGACGTGGGAGGACGGGACCGGGTCTATGGCCACACCTTC. Its protein is CASSSDVGGRDRVYGHTF.

The V and J genes are TRBV28 and TRBJ2-3, with TRBD2 matching 8 bases. Germline V gene sequence: CDR1 MDHEN, CDR2 SYDVKM. This CDR3 region has 16 residues. With V trimmed by 2 bases and J by 0 bases, 4 bases remained unmatched. CDR3 DNA sequence: TGTGCCAGCAGTTTAGCGGGGGGTACTAGCACAGATACGCAGTATTTT. Its translation is CASSLAGGTSTDTQYF.

The rearrangement uses TRBV7-4 and TRBJ1-5; D remains ambiguous. V lost 1 base and J 8 bases, leaving 18 bases between the germline ends. CDR1 and CDR2 (germline): SGHVT, SQSDAQ. The CDR3 contains 16 residues. CDR3 sequence (DNA): TGTGCCAGCAGCTTAGGCCCCGGCCGGATCTTCAAGCCCCAGCATTTT. It codes for CASSLGPGRIFKPQHF.

The genes are TRBV29-1 and TRBJ2-1; 7 nucleotides line up with TRBD2. The V gene's germline CDR1 is SQVTM and CDR2 ANQGSEA. The V gene end was trimmed by 8 bases and the J gene end by 12 bases; junction bases not matched to a gene: 7. This CDR3 region has 10 residues. The DNA for the CDR3 is TGCAGCTCCAGACTAGCCCGGCAGTTCTTC. Protein product: CSSRLARQFF.

This clonotype has just a few counts. The gene calls are TRBV14 and TRBJ2-1; D tentatively reads TRBD1 or TRBD2 (5 bases each). The CDR3 loop spans 16 amino acids. Between the trimmed V and J ends, which lost 4 bases and 2 bases, there was a span of 15 bases. Germline CDR1 and CDR2: SGHDN and FVKESK. This CDR3 reads CASSLRGPGAYNEQFF. CDR3 nucleotides: TGTGCCAGCAGCCTCCGGGGCCCAGGAGCCTACAATGAGCAGTTCTTC. Supplemented by reference TRBV14 and TRBJ2-1, the full variable domain reads EAGVTQFPSHSVIEKGQTVTLRCDPISGHDNLYWYRRVMGKEIKFLLHFVKESKQDESGMPNNRFLAERTGGTYSTLKVQPAELEDSGVYFCASSLRGPGAYNEQFFGPGTRLTVL.

The chain uses TRBV2 and TRBJ2-7; 7 bases fit TRBD1. From germline, CDR1 is SNHLY and CDR2 FYNNEI. J lost 2 bases, V lost 7 bases, and 5 bases had no gene match. The CDR3 is 13 amino acids. In DNA form, the CDR3 reads TGTGCCAGCAACCGGGACAGTGCCTACGAGCAGTACTTC. This encodes CASNRDSAYEQYF.

This clonotype was seen a few times. The chain is built from TRBV6-1 and TRBJ2-5; 10 bases map to TRBD1. CDR1 MNHNS and CDR2 SASEGT come from the germline V gene. V trimming: 4 bases; J trimming: 5 bases; junction bases outside the gene matches: 4. The length of the CDR3 is 14 residues. CDR3 in DNA: TGTGCCAGCAGTGTGGACAGGGGGAGTGAGACCCAGTACTTC. Amino acids: CASSVDRGSETQYF.

This clonotype occurred a few times. The gene calls are TRBV18 and TRBJ1-5; D unclear. The V and J ends lost 6 bases and 3 bases respectively, with 12 bases between them. Germline assignment: CDR1 KGHSH and CDR2 LQKENI. This CDR3 has 14 residues. As DNA, the CDR3 is TGTGCCAGCTCCCCGGCGGGTACCAATCAGCCCCAGCATTTT. Its protein is CASSPAGTNQPQHF.

This clonotype was seen repeatedly, ten times or more. V gene TRBV20-1 combines with J gene TRBJ2-1; D gene ambiguous. CDR3 length: 12 residues. Germline-derived CDR1 and CDR2 are DFQATT and SNEGSKA (reference sequence). The ends were cut back, 0 bases at V and 8 bases at J, with 8 bases in the middle. As DNA, the CDR3 is TGCAGTGCTAGAGACCTTGGGGATGAGCAGTTCTTC. Residues: CSARDLGDEQFF.

The V gene is TRBV5-6, the J gene TRBJ1-1; a possible D gene is TRBD1 (6 bases). CDR1 SGHDT and CDR2 YYEEEE come from the germline V gene. The CDR3 loop spans 15 amino acids. Trimming cost V 3 bases and J 3 bases, with 15 bases left between them. The CDR3 DNA reads as TGTGCCAGCAGCTATTACGACAGGCCGGACACTGAAGCTTTCTTT. It yields the protein CASSYYDRPDTEAFF.

The chain employs TRBV5-6 and TRBJ1-2; maybe TRBD1 (5 bases). The V end was cut by 6 bases, the J end by 3 bases, with 15 bases between. The CDR3 totals 14 residues. CDR1 and CDR2 (germline): SGHDT, YYEEEE. In nucleotides, the CDR3 is TGTGCCAGCACCTCCCGGGACCGCTACTATGGCTACACCTTC. It translates to CASTSRDRYYGYTF.

J is TRBJ2-1 and V is TRBV4-1; perhaps TRBD1 as D (6 bases). This CDR3 is built from 13 residues. The V end lost 0 bases, the J end lost 11 bases, and 11 bases lay between the germline ends. Germline V lookup: CDR1 MGHRA, CDR2 YSYEKL. The CDR3: CASSQDSQGKQFF. Here the CDR3 DNA reads TGCGCCAGCAGCCAAGATTCACAGGGAAAGCAGTTCTTC.

In this sample, this clonotype turned up many times. The rearrangement links TRBV11-2 to TRBJ1-1; 8 bases match TRBD1. The length of the CDR3 is 13 residues. Germline CDR1 SGHAT, CDR2 FQNNGV. J gave up 8 bases and V 1 base, and 3 bases lay outside the gene matches. CDR3 sequence reads: CASSLGRDREAFF. The CDR3 region has the DNA TGTGCCAGCAGCTTAGGAAGGGACAGGGAAGCTTTCTTT.

This chain connects TRBV7-6 to TRBJ2-7; weak D call: TRBD2 (7 bases). The V end was cut by 4 bases, the J end by 3 bases, with 16 bases between. The length of the CDR3 is 15 residues. Germline CDR1 is SGHVS and CDR2 is FNYEAQ. CDR3 DNA sequence: TGTGCCAGCAGCTCCGGCCCAGGGGAGGGCTACGAGCAGTACTTC. Its protein is CASSSGPGEGYEQYF. The whole variable domain, filled in from reference TRBV7-6 and TRBJ2-7, reads GAGVSQSPRYKVTKRGQDVALRCDPISGHVSLYWYRQALGQGPEFLTYFNYEAQQDKSGLPNDRFSAERPEGSISTLTIQRTEQRDSAMYRCASSSGPGEGYEQYFGPGTRLTVT.

J is TRBJ2-5 and V is TRBV20-1; no definite D call. V was clipped by 5 bases and J by 3 bases, with 13 bases between them. Germline-derived CDR1 and CDR2 are DFQATT and SNEGSKA (reference sequence). This CDR3 region has 13 residues. CDR3 protein: CSALSTRKETQYF. Written as DNA, the CDR3 is TGCAGTGCTCTTTCGACGCGGAAAGAGACCCAGTACTTC.

The CDR3: CASSEFGLGKNTEAFF. The CDR3 coding sequence is TGCGCCAGCAGTGAGTTCGGCCTAGGAAAGAACACTGAAGCTTTCTTT. The chain links TRBV10-1 to TRBJ1-1; D is ambiguous. The CDR3 consists of 16 residues. Trimming stripped 1 base from V and 1 base from J, with 13 bases between. Germline V gives CDR1 WNHNN, CDR2 SYGVQD (reference sequence).